This T cell receptor beta chain was obtained from a study of graft-versus-host responses after intestinal transplantation. Germline trimming cut 5 bases from V and 3 bases from J; bases unmatched to any gene: 9. Germline-derived CDR1 and CDR2 are SEHNR and FQNEAQ (reference sequence). The CDR3 loop spans 15 amino acids. Some clones are missing from TCRdb's copy, which holds only in-frame ones; the method was immunoSEQ multiplex PCR. The data contain some 40,000 clones, 85% to 95% of them seen just once; the ten biggest clones take up roughly a fifth. Comment on this clone: The antigen is unknown.

The sample was unstimulated CD8+ T cells sorted from spleen or lymph node cells, taken before transplant. The clonotype was recovered from a human donor who was the organ donor for an intestinal transplant. The chain joins TRBV7-9 to TRBJ2-7, with TRBD2 matching over 8 bases. CDR3 sequence (DNA): TGTGCCAGCAGCCCGATGAGCGGGAGAAGCTACGAGCAGTACTTC. It translates to CASSPMSGRSYEQYF.